Listed below are T cell receptor beta chains from one sample, sequenced in a study of blood T cells in healthy people across ages. From the 5' RACE reads, TCRdb called clonotypes with MiXCR, one entry per CDR3 protein. The sample records around 500,000 distinct CDR3 sequences, roughly a quarter being singletons. The sample was also reused in another study, on T cells of mothers and their children.

Sequences were obtained from blood. These receptors were obtained from a boy between 2 and 10 years old in good health. The CDR3 runs from the conserved cysteine through the conserved F or W. The D gene is left open where the match is weak. Only part of the rows carry a size: once, few, many, or a class if the clone is expanded.

v_call	d_call	cdr3_length	clone_size	j_call	cdr3_aa	cdr3_nt
TRBV11-2	NA	13	few	TRBJ2-1	CASSFSGSRRQFF	TGTGCCAGCAGCTTCTCCGGGAGTAGAAGGCAGTTCTTC
TRBV7-6	TRBD2	16	many	TRBJ2-5	CASSPVGGGLQETQYF	TGTGCCAGCAGCCCGGTAGGCGGGGGATTACAAGAGACCCAGTACTTC
TRBV7-8	TRBD2	15	NA	TRBJ2-1	CASSPGTSGKYEQFF	TGTGCCAGCAGCCCTGGGACTAGCGGGAAATATGAGCAGTTCTTC
TRBV2	TRBD1	14	NA	TRBJ2-5	CAISTGVRQETQYF	TGTGCCATCTCGACAGGGGTTAGGCAAGAGACCCAGTACTTC
TRBV16	NA	16	once	TRBJ1-3	CASSQPQLISGNTIYF	TGTGCCAGCAGCCAACCACAACTTATCTCTGGAAACACCATATATTTT
TRBV20-1	NA	16	few	TRBJ1-1	CSARDRVRTWNTEAFF	TGCAGTGCTAGAGATAGGGTCCGTACCTGGAACACTGAAGCTTTCTTT
TRBV29-1	NA	14	NA	TRBJ2-7	CSVGLWAVTYEQYF	TGCAGCGTGGGGCTTTGGGCGGTTACCTACGAGCAGTACTTC
TRBV29-1	TRBD2	14	NA	TRBJ2-5	CSVVLAGEEETQYF	TGCAGCGTTGTTCTAGCGGGGGAAGAAGAGACCCAGTACTTC
TRBV10-3	NA	17	many	TRBJ1-4	CAISESDIGAANEKLFF	TGTGCCATCAGTGAGTCAGATATAGGGGCCGCTAATGAAAAACTGTTTTTT
TRBV7-9	NA	14	few	TRBJ2-1	CASSIRGAYNEQFF	TGTGCCAGCAGCATCAGGGGCGCCTACAATGAGCAGTTCTTC
TRBV7-8	TRBD1	17	few	TRBJ2-2	CASRHRTGGLYSGELFF	TGTGCCAGCAGACATAGGACAGGGGGATTGTACTCCGGGGAGCTGTTTTTT
TRBV20-1	TRBD2	15	NA	TRBJ2-1	CSARDTSGTYNEQFF	TGCAGTGCTAGAGATACTAGCGGGACTTACAATGAGCAGTTCTTC
TRBV7-9	NA	16	NA	TRBJ1-6	CASTFGESSVDSPLHF	TGTGCCAGCACCTTCGGCGAGTCGTCTGTTGATTCACCCCTCCACTTT
TRBV20-1	TRBD2	16	NA	TRBJ2-7	CSAPGTSGGIPYEQYF	TGCAGTGCTCCAGGGACTAGCGGGGGGATCCCTTACGAGCAGTACTTC
TRBV13	NA	15	few	TRBJ2-7	CASSAEAFSSYEQYF	TGTGCCAGCAGCGCCGAGGCTTTCAGCTCCTACGAGCAGTACTTC
TRBV20-1	NA	15	NA	TRBJ2-5	CSARGQSGVSETQYF	TGCAGTGCCAGGGGCCAGTCGGGGGTGTCGGAGACCCAGTACTTC
TRBV29-1	TRBD1	15	few	TRBJ1-2	CSVEDRGQRSYGYTF	TGCAGCGTTGAAGATAGGGGGCAGCGGTCCTATGGCTACACCTTC
TRBV7-2	NA	15	few	TRBJ2-5	CASSLGGRQRETQYF	TGTGCCAGCAGCTTAGGGGGAAGGCAGAGAGAGACCCAGTACTTC
TRBV12-3/TRBV12-4	NA	15	NA	TRBJ2-5	CASSPRDNPWETQYF	TGTGCCAGCAGTCCCCGGGACAACCCCTGGGAGACCCAGTACTTC
TRBV24-1	NA	13	NA	TRBJ2-3	CATSGRFSDTQYF	TGTGCCACCAGTGGTCGATTCTCAGATACGCAGTATTTT
TRBV12-3/TRBV12-4	NA	14	NA	TRBJ2-1	CASSTLQGYNEQFF	TGTGCCAGCAGTACCCTACAGGGCTACAATGAGCAGTTCTTC
TRBV20-1	TRBD2	16	NA	TRBJ2-2	CSAREDGGRAPGELFF	TGCAGTGCTAGAGAGGACGGCGGGAGGGCCCCCGGGGAGCTGTTTTTT
TRBV12-3/TRBV12-4	NA	15	few	TRBJ1-4	CASSLAKFRNEKLFF	TGTGCCAGCAGTTTAGCGAAGTTCCGGAATGAAAAACTGTTTTTT
TRBV5-1	NA	14	few	TRBJ2-5	CASSVEGSAKTQYF	TGCGCCAGCAGCGTGGAGGGCTCGGCGAAGACCCAGTACTTC